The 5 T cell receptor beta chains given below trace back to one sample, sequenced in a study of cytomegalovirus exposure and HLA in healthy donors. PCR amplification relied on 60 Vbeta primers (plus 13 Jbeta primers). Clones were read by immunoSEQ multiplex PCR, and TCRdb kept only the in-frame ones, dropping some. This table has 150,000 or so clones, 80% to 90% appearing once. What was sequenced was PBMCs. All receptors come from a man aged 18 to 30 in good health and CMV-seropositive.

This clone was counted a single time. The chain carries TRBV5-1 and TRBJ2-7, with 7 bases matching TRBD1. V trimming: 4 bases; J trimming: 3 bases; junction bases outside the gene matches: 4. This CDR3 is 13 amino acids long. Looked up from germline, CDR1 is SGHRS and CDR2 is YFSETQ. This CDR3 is CASSPGQHYEQYF. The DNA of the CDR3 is TGCGCCAGCAGCCCGGGACAGCACTACGAGCAGTACTTC. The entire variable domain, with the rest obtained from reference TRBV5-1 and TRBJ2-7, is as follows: KAGVTQTPRYLIKTRGQQVTLSCSPISGHRSVSWYQQTPGQGLQFLFEYFSETQRNKGNFPGRFSGRQFSNSRSEMNVSTLELGDSALYLCASSPGQHYEQYFGPGTRLTVT.

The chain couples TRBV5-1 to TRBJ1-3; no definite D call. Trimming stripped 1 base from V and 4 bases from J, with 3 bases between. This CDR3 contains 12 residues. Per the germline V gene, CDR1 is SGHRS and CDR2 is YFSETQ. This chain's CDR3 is CASSLQGNTIYF. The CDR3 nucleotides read TGCGCCAGCAGCTTGCAAGGAAACACCATATATTTT.

The CDR3: CASGRTGGYEQYF. CDR3 sequence (DNA): TGTGCCAGCGGGAGGACAGGGGGCTACGAGCAGTACTTC. The V call is TRBV27, the J call TRBJ2-5; 10 bases match TRBD1. The DNA matches TRBJ2-7 better at its end, which makes the J call doubtful. Germline lookup yields CDR1 MNHEY and CDR2 SMNVEV (reference sequence). The CDR3 is 13 residues long.

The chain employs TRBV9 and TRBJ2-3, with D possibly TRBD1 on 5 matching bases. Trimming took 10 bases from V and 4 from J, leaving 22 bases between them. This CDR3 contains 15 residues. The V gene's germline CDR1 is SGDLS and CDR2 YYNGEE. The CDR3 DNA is TGTGCCGGACCACAAGCAGGGCATACAGCAGATACGCAGTATTTT. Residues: CAGPQAGHTADTQYF.

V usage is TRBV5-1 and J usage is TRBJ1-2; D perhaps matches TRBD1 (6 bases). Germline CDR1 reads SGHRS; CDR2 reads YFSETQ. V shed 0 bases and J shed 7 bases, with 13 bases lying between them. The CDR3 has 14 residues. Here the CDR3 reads CASSLVSGEIGYTF. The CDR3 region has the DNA TGCGCCAGCAGCTTGGTTTCAGGGGAAATTGGCTACACCTTC.